The 6 T cell receptor beta chains presented below share a single source sample, sequenced in a study of blood T cell repertoires in COVID-19. The repertoire was sequenced with immunoSEQ multiplex PCR; TCRdb's copy has only in-frame clones and lacks some. The sample comprises tens of thousands of clones, around four fifths of which are singletons, and about 44% rests with the top ten. Sequencing was carried out using peripheral blood. These receptor sequences come from a woman aged 80 or over with active or convalescent COVID-19.

The V and J genes are TRBV28 and TRBJ2-1; TRBD2 agrees at 8 bases. Germline V gives CDR1 MDHEN, CDR2 SYDVKM. The CDR3 extends over 17 amino acids. Unmatched junction bases numbered 15, after V lost 3 bases and J lost 8 bases. The CDR3 sequence: CASSFRMLAGEGDEQFF. In nucleotides, the CDR3 is TGTGCCAGCAGTTTTAGGATGCTAGCGGGTGAGGGCGATGAGCAGTTCTTC.

In its sample, this clone was seen a few times. The chain has TRBV1 and TRBJ2-3; TRBD2, the table's D call, was not compared with the DNA. TRBV1 is termed a pseudogene. The CDR3 covers 15 residues. The CDR3 is CTSSHHANGTDTQYF. The CDR3 DNA follows: TGCACCAGCAGCCACCATGCGAACGGCACAGATACGCAGTATTTT.

The CDR3 nucleotides read TGCGCCAGCGGAAGAGTAGCGGGAGGGGTTAATACGCAGTATTTT. Translating it yields CASGRVAGGVNTQYF. J is TRBJ2-3 and V is TRBV10-2; the match to TRBD2 covers 11 bases. V gave up 8 bases and J gave up 7 bases; unmatched junction bases: 11. The CDR3 totals 15 residues. The V gene's germline CDR1 is WSHSY and CDR2 SAAADI.

The chain has TRBV7-2 and TRBJ1-6; TRBD1 might be the D (6 bases). The CDR3 is made up of 15 amino acids. The V gene's germline CDR1 is SGHTA and CDR2 FQGNSA. V dropped 5 bases and J dropped 7 bases, with 15 bases sitting between them. The CDR3 DNA reads as TGTGCCAGCAGCGGCAGGGGTCAGGCGAATTCACCCCTCCACTTT. Its translation: CASSGRGQANSPLHF.

This chain connects TRBV23-1 to TRBJ2-5; 15 positions agree with TRBD2. TRBV23-1 has ORF status, its function being uncertain. V shed 2 bases, J shed 4 bases, and the junction held 5 bases outside the gene matches. CDR3 length equals 17 residues. CDR3 in DNA: TGCGCCAGCAGTCAACACGGACTAGCGGGAGGGCTAGAGACCCAGTACTTC. It encodes CASSQHGLAGGLETQYF.

The rearrangement uses TRBV19 and TRBJ2-5; TRBD2 is a possible D gene (5 bases). The germline V and J ends were trimmed by 4 bases and 4 bases, with 13 bases remaining between them. Looked up from germline, CDR1 is LNHDA and CDR2 is SQIVND (reference sequence). This CDR3 comprises 14 residues. In DNA, the CDR3 is TGTGCCAGTAGTACGGACTCAGTAAGAGAGACCCAGTACTTC. As protein: CASSTDSVRETQYF.